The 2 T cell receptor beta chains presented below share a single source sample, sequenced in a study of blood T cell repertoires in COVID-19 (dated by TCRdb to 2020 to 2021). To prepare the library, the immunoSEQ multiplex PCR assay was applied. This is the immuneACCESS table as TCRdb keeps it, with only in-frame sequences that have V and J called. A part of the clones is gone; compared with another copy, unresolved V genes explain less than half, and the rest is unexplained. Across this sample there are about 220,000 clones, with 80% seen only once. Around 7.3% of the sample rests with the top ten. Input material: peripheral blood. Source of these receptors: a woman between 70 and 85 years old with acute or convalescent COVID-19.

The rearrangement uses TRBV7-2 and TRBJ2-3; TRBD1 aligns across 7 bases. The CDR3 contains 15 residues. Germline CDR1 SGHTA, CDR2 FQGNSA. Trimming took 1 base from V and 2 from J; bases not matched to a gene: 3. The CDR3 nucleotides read TGTGCCAGCAGCTTAGGGACAGGATTCACAGATACGCAGTATTTT. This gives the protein CASSLGTGFTDTQYF.

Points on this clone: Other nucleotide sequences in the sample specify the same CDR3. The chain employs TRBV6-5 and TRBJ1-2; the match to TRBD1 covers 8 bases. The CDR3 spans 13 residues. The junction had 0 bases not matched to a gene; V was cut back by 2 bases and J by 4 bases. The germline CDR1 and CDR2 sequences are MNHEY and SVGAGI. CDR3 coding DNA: TGTGCCAGCAGTTACGACAGGGGCTATGGCTACACCTTC. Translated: CASSYDRGYGYTF.